A selection of T cell receptor beta chains follows, all from one sample in a study of Graves' ophthalmopathy and Graves' hyperthyroidism. MiXCR, run by TCRdb on the multiplex PCR reads, gives a single entry per CDR3 protein. The data show approximately 1.2 million distinct CDR3 sequences, about 40% seen once. The sequencing input was peripheral blood or thyroid tissue (not recorded which). These receptors all stem from an adult man with Graves' hyperthyroidism. Both conserved end residues are part of each CDR3. A D gene is named only where the DNA matches it firmly. The size field is filled for only some rows; it gives once, few, many or a size class.

D gene: .
clone size: .
J gene: TRBJ1-4
V gene: TRBV12-3/TRBV12-4
CDR3 DNA: TGTGCCAGCAGTTTATTTTTTCGGGACGGGTGGGTGAGTGAGCACATGGAAAAACTGTTTTTT
CDR3 protein: CASSLFFRDGWVSEHMEKLFF

D gene: .
clone size: .
J gene: TRBJ2-2
V gene: TRBV5-1
CDR3 DNA: TGCGCCAGCAGCAGCAGGGTTACCACCGGGGAGCTGTTTTTT
CDR3 protein: CASSSRVTTGELFF

D gene: .
clone size: few
J gene: TRBJ1-5
V gene: TRBV19
CDR3 DNA: TGTGCCAGTAGTCCCTGGGGCGGGAATCAGCCCCAGCATTTT
CDR3 protein: CASSPWGGNQPQHF

D gene: .
clone size: many
J gene: TRBJ2-5
V gene: TRBV7-8
CDR3 DNA: TGTGCCAGCACGGAGCGGTTACAAGAGACCCAGTACTTC
CDR3 protein: CASTERLQETQYF

D gene: .
clone size: many
J gene: TRBJ1-2
V gene: TRBV15
CDR3 DNA: TGTGCCACCAGCAGCAGACAGAACTATGGCTACACCTTC
CDR3 protein: CATSSRQNYGYTF

D gene: .
clone size: .
J gene: TRBJ1-4
V gene: TRBV11-2
CDR3 DNA: TGTGCCAGCAGCTTAGATCGATCCTCACTGATGGCACAGAAGTCAACTAATGAAAAACTGTTTTTT
CDR3 protein: CASSLDRSSLMAQKSTNEKLFF

D gene: .
clone size: once
J gene: TRBJ2-3
V gene: TRBV20-1
CDR3 DNA: TGCAGTGCTAGAGCCGACGGTCTGCCCACAGATACGCAGTATTTT
CDR3 protein: CSARADGLPTDTQYF

D gene: .
clone size: .
J gene: TRBJ2-5
V gene: TRBV29-1
CDR3 DNA: TGCAGCGTTGAAGATGGGGGGACGTTC
CDR3 protein: CSVEDGGTF

D gene: .
clone size: many
J gene: TRBJ2-7
V gene: TRBV10-1
CDR3 DNA: TGCGCCAGCCTATACGAGCAGTACTTC
CDR3 protein: CASLYEQYF

D gene: .
clone size: .
J gene: TRBJ1-2
V gene: TRBV29-1
CDR3 DNA: TGCAGCGTTGAATCTTCCTACGGCTACACCTTC
CDR3 protein: CSVESSYGYTF

D gene: TRBD2
clone size: many
J gene: TRBJ2-2
V gene: TRBV2
CDR3 DNA: TGTGCCAGCAAGCGGGAGTCGGGCACCGGGGAGCTGTTTTTT
CDR3 protein: CASKRESGTGELFF

D gene: .
clone size: .
J gene: TRBJ1-5
V gene: TRBV19
CDR3 DNA: TGTGCCAGTAGTATCGGGGCAGGGCGAGGACAGCCCCAGCATTTT
CDR3 protein: CASSIGAGRGQPQHF

D gene: .
clone size: many
J gene: TRBJ2-7
V gene: TRBV20-1
CDR3 DNA: TGCAGTGCTAGAGATATAGCCAGGCCCTACGAGCAGTACTTC
CDR3 protein: CSARDIARPYEQYF

D gene: .
clone size: many
J gene: TRBJ2-7
V gene: TRBV7-8
CDR3 DNA: TGCGCCAGCAGCCGGACGATTTCTTACGAGCAGTACTTC
CDR3 protein: CASSRTISYEQYF

D gene: TRBD1
clone size: many
J gene: TRBJ1-2
V gene: TRBV9
CDR3 DNA: TGTGCCAGCAGCCCGCCGGGGACAGGGTTTGGCTACACCTTC
CDR3 protein: CASSPPGTGFGYTF

D gene: .
clone size: .
J gene: TRBJ1-1
V gene: TRBV5-4
CDR3 DNA: TGTGCCAGCAGCTCCGGGCGGCAGAGGGCTTTCTTT
CDR3 protein: CASSSGRQRAFF

D gene: .
clone size: .
J gene: TRBJ1-6
V gene: TRBV30
CDR3 DNA: TGTGCCTGGAGGCGGCAGTCAGATAATTCACCCCTCCACTTT
CDR3 protein: CAWRRQSDNSPLHF

D gene: TRBD1
clone size: .
J gene: TRBJ2-7
V gene: TRBV6-1
CDR3 DNA: TGTGCCAGCAGAGAGACAGGGAAGGGGTACGAGCAGTACTTC
CDR3 protein: CASRETGKGYEQYF

D gene: .
clone size: .
J gene: TRBJ1-6
V gene: TRBV10-3
CDR3 DNA: TGTGCCAGCAGTTACCCGGAGGAGGCAGCCAATTCACCCCTCCACTTT
CDR3 protein: CASSYPEEAANSPLHF

D gene: TRBD1
clone size: .
J gene: TRBJ1-6
V gene: TRBV30
CDR3 DNA: TGTGCCTGGAGCCCGGGACAGGGGGGGTCACCCCTCCACTTT
CDR3 protein: CAWSPGQGGSPLHF

D gene: .
clone size: many
J gene: TRBJ1-4
V gene: TRBV5-1
CDR3 DNA: TGCGCCAGCAGCTTTGGCGGATATAATGAAAAACTGTTTTTT
CDR3 protein: CASSFGGYNEKLFF

D gene: .
clone size: .
J gene: TRBJ2-5
V gene: TRBV29-1
CDR3 DNA: TGCAGCTTAACAAACCAAGAGACCCAGTACTTC
CDR3 protein: CSLTNQETQYF

D gene: .
clone size: .
J gene: TRBJ2-2
V gene: TRBV4-3
CDR3 DNA: TGCGCCAGCAGCCAAGACCCCGGGGAGCTGTTTTTT
CDR3 protein: CASSQDPGELFF

D gene: .
clone size: many
J gene: TRBJ2-5
V gene: TRBV20-1
CDR3 DNA: TGCAGTGCTAGAGTCTTCGCAGTGTACCAAGAGACCCAGTACTTC
CDR3 protein: CSARVFAVYQETQYF

D gene: .
clone size: .
J gene: TRBJ2-7
V gene: TRBV19
CDR3 DNA: TGTGCCAGTAGGATCGACGGACCCTATGGCTACGAGCAGTACTTC
CDR3 protein: CASRIDGPYGYEQYF

D gene: .
clone size: .
J gene: TRBJ2-7
V gene: TRBV2
CDR3 DNA: TGTGCCAGCAGTTCCAGGGGAACCGGGGAGCTGTACTTC
CDR3 protein: CASSSRGTGELYF

D gene: TRBD1
clone size: many
J gene: TRBJ2-5
V gene: TRBV7-2
CDR3 DNA: TGTGCCAGCAAACTGGCAGGGGGTATGGAGACCCAGTACTTC
CDR3 protein: CASKLAGGMETQYF

D gene: .
clone size: many
J gene: TRBJ1-1
V gene: TRBV19
CDR3 DNA: TGTGCCAGTAGTCTGGGAATGACTGAAGCTTTCTTT
CDR3 protein: CASSLGMTEAFF

D gene: .
clone size: few
J gene: TRBJ1-2
V gene: TRBV6-6
CDR3 DNA: TGTGCCAGCGTCCCCACGGCGGCAGGGAACTATGGCTACACCTTC
CDR3 protein: CASVPTAAGNYGYTF

D gene: TRBD1
clone size: .
J gene: TRBJ2-7
V gene: TRBV25-1
CDR3 DNA: TGTGCCAGCAGTGAATACCCGGGACAGGGGCACTACGAGCAGTACTTC
CDR3 protein: CASSEYPGQGHYEQYF

D gene: TRBD1
clone size: many
J gene: TRBJ1-1
V gene: TRBV19
CDR3 DNA: TGTGCCAGTAGTGATGGGACAGGGGGAAATGAAGCTTTCTTT
CDR3 protein: CASSDGTGGNEAFF

D gene: .
clone size: .
J gene: TRBJ1-5
V gene: TRBV12-3/TRBV12-4
CDR3 DNA: TGTGCCAGCGATACTAGCAATCAGCCCCAGCATTTT
CDR3 protein: CASDTSNQPQHF

D gene: .
clone size: .
J gene: TRBJ1-1
V gene: TRBV4-3
CDR3 DNA: TGCGCCAGCAGCCAAGATTGGGGGGAGAACACTGAAGCTTTCTTT
CDR3 protein: CASSQDWGENTEAFF

D gene: .
clone size: .
J gene: TRBJ1-2
V gene: TRBV7-9
CDR3 DNA: TGTGCCAGCAGCGCCGAAGGACGTTCCTATGGCTACACCTTC
CDR3 protein: CASSAEGRSYGYTF

D gene: TRBD2
clone size: .
J gene: TRBJ2-7
V gene: TRBV12-3/TRBV12-4
CDR3 DNA: TGTGCCAGCAGTTTGAACGCGGGGGGATTATACGAGCAGTACTTC
CDR3 protein: CASSLNAGGLYEQYF

D gene: TRBD1
clone size: .
J gene: TRBJ2-7
V gene: TRBV5-1
CDR3 DNA: TGCGCCAGCAGCTTGACAGGGGGGCCTTTGGGCGAGCAGTACTTC
CDR3 protein: CASSLTGGPLGEQYF

D gene: .
clone size: .
J gene: TRBJ2-6
V gene: TRBV6-5
CDR3 DNA: TGTGCCAGCAGGCTCCCCCGCGTCTCTGGGGCCAACGTCCTGACTTTC
CDR3 protein: CASRLPRVSGANVLTF

D gene: .
clone size: .
J gene: TRBJ1-2
V gene: TRBV29-1
CDR3 DNA: TGCAGCGTTGTGCATAGCCGGACAGCCGGCTACACCTTC
CDR3 protein: CSVVHSRTAGYTF

D gene: TRBD2
clone size: .
J gene: TRBJ2-7
V gene: TRBV7-8
CDR3 DNA: TGTGCCAGCAGCTTAAGTAGCGGGAGGACCTACGAGCAGTACTTC
CDR3 protein: CASSLSSGRTYEQYF

D gene: .
clone size: .
J gene: TRBJ1-2
V gene: TRBV10-3
CDR3 DNA: TGTGCCAGCAGTTACGCGGGATCATATGGCTACACCTTC
CDR3 protein: CASSYAGSYGYTF

D gene: .
clone size: many
J gene: TRBJ1-2
V gene: TRBV20-1
CDR3 DNA: TGCAGTGCTAGAGATCGCAGCAGCTATGGCTACACCTTC
CDR3 protein: CSARDRSSYGYTF

D gene: TRBD1
clone size: .
J gene: TRBJ1-4
V gene: TRBV2
CDR3 DNA: TGTGCCAGCAGTTACTCGCTTACGGGACAGACAGCAACTAATGAAAAACTGTTTTTT
CDR3 protein: CASSYSLTGQTATNEKLFF

D gene: .
clone size: few
J gene: TRBJ1-2
V gene: TRBV5-1
CDR3 DNA: TGCGCCACACGGATCGGTAGTCCGGGGAGCTACACCTTC
CDR3 protein: CATRIGSPGSYTF

D gene: .
clone size: .
J gene: TRBJ2-5
V gene: TRBV2
CDR3 DNA: TGTGCCAGCGCACGGGAGCTGTCAGCGACCCAGTACTTC
CDR3 protein: CASARELSATQYF

D gene: .
clone size: .
J gene: TRBJ1-2
V gene: TRBV29-1
CDR3 DNA: TGCAGCGTGGACGGGGGGGACTATGGCTACACCTTC
CDR3 protein: CSVDGGDYGYTF

D gene: TRBD1
clone size: .
J gene: TRBJ2-5
V gene: TRBV20-1
CDR3 DNA: TGCAGTGCTAGAAAGACAGGGACACCGTCGGCCAGCCAAGAGACCCAGTACTTC
CDR3 protein: CSARKTGTPSASQETQYF

D gene: .
clone size: many
J gene: TRBJ2-2
V gene: TRBV11-2
CDR3 DNA: TGTGCCAGCAGCTCCCAGGGCCGGGAGCTGTTTTTT
CDR3 protein: CASSSQGRELFF

D gene: .
clone size: once
J gene: TRBJ1-6
V gene: TRBV5-1
CDR3 DNA: TGCGCCAGCGCTGAGTGGTCCGCGGCCCGCCTTAATTCACCCCTCCACTTT
CDR3 protein: CASAEWSAARLNSPLHF

D gene: .
clone size: .
J gene: TRBJ2-5
V gene: TRBV7-2
CDR3 DNA: TGTGCCAGCAGCCCGAAGACGTGGGCAGGGGAGACCCAGTACTTC
CDR3 protein: CASSPKTWAGETQYF

D gene: .
clone size: few
J gene: TRBJ2-2
V gene: TRBV19
CDR3 DNA: TGTGCCAGTACGGGACTGAACACCGGGGAGCTGTTTTTT
CDR3 protein: CASTGLNTGELFF

D gene: TRBD1
clone size: many
J gene: TRBJ1-2
V gene: TRBV19
CDR3 DNA: TGTGCCAGTAGTCCGAGACCCCCTGGACAGGGCGGCTATGGCTACACCTTC
CDR3 protein: CASSPRPPGQGGYGYTF

D gene: .
clone size: few
J gene: TRBJ1-1
V gene: TRBV4-1
CDR3 DNA: TGCGCCAGCAGCCAAGACACCCCAGTAAACACTGAAGCTTTCTTT
CDR3 protein: CASSQDTPVNTEAFF

D gene: .
clone size: .
J gene: TRBJ2-5
V gene: TRBV30
CDR3 DNA: TGTGCCTGGAGTGGACAGGTAGAGACCCAGTACTTC
CDR3 protein: CAWSGQVETQYF

D gene: TRBD1
clone size: many
J gene: TRBJ2-5
V gene: TRBV19
CDR3 DNA: TGTGCCAGTAGTCCCCACAGGGGCCAAGAGACCCAGTACTTC
CDR3 protein: CASSPHRGQETQYF